The text below deals with one T cell receptor beta chain. Its antigen is undetermined. This entry belongs to a study of vaccination effects on CD4 cells after COVID-19. Profiled with immunoSEQ multiplex PCR; TCRdb holds only in-frame clones, not every one. The sample lists about 22,000 clones; about 80% were seen once. Antigen-specific CD4+ T cells were expanded (with viral peptide pools) by the ViraFEST assay ahead of sequencing. Having been cultured for roughly 10 days, the cells underwent CD4+ T cell isolation. According to PCR results, the person was infected with SARS-CoV-2 between March and December 2020. A few million PBMC per well received 7.5 to 10 IU/ml IL-2 and around 9.8 ug/ml peptides in culture. The ends lost 3 bases at V and 1 base at J; junction bases unmatched: 9. The CDR3 has 17 amino acids. Germline assignment: CDR1 KGHSH and CDR2 LQKENI.

The source is a human donor who had a prior SARS-CoV-2 infection. The chain recombines TRBV18 with TRBJ1-1; 9 bases agree with TRBD1. The source was CD4+ T cells from PBMCs cultured with a peptide pool, collected before COVID-19 vaccination. The CDR3 is CASSPRGQGVGNTEAFF. The CDR3 region has the DNA TGTGCCAGCTCACCCCGGGGACAGGGAGTTGGGAACACTGAAGCTTTCTTT.